The present entry profiles one TCR beta chain with its context. This entry belongs to a study of T cell changes during pregnancy in multiple sclerosis. The assay was immunoSEQ multiplex PCR, and TCRdb's table has in-frame clones only and misses some. The sample lists roughly 60,000 clones; less than 95% were seen once. Trimming cost V 2 bases and J 10 bases, with 12 bases left between them. The CDR3 has 14 amino acids. Germline-derived CDR1 and CDR2 are MNHNS and SASEGT. The source is a female donor in good health, enrolled as a control in a pregnancy study. The starting material was peripheral blood, obtained in the second trimester of pregnancy. The V gene is TRBV6-1, the J gene TRBJ1-6; D possibly corresponds to TRBD1 (5 bases). The CDR3 protein is CASSERWQGSPLHF. The CDR3 DNA reads TGTGCCAGCAGTGAAAGATGGCAGGGATCACCCCTCCACTTT.